One sample yielded the 21 T cell receptor beta chains listed below, sequenced in a study of T-cell memory formation after mild COVID-19. Each CDR3 protein gets one entry after TCRdb re-called the 5' RACE reads with MiXCR. The sample has 100,000 to 150,000 distinct CDR3 sequences; approximately 17% are singletons. The sample consisted of PBMCs or a T cell subset sorted from them (not recorded which). These receptors all stem from a man between 18 and 29 years old who had mild COVID-19 (a few samples of this study predate the infection). Cell type and time point are not known.

This clonotype appeared a few times. The chain uses TRBV7-2 and TRBJ2-6; D unresolved. The CDR3 is 15 residues long. From germline, CDR1 is SGHTA and CDR2 FQGNSA. V lost 1 base and J 2 bases, leaving 6 bases between the germline ends. In DNA, the CDR3 is TGTGCCAGCAGCTTAGTTGTAACTGGGGCCAACGTCCTGACTTTC. Protein product: CASSLVVTGANVLTF.

The rearrangement links TRBV7-9 to TRBJ2-3; D not resolved. The CDR3 totals 14 residues. V was clipped by 3 bases and J by 0 bases, with 7 bases between them. Germline CDR1 is SEHNR and CDR2 is FQNEAQ (reference sequence). The CDR3, as DNA: TGTGCCAGCAGCTTCATAACTAGCACAGATACGCAGTATTTT. Its translation is CASSFITSTDTQYF.

There are a few counts of this clonotype. The V call is TRBV7-6, the J call TRBJ2-5; 7 nucleotides align to TRBD1. The CDR3 has 12 amino acids. Germline values: CDR1 SGHVS, CDR2 FNYEAQ. Losses at the gene ends were 5 bases for V and 5 bases for J; bases not matched to a gene: 2. CDR3: CASSRGPETQYF. CDR3 bases: TGTGCCAGCAGCAGGGGGCCGGAGACCCAGTACTTC.

This clonotype was seen only a few times. This chain joins TRBV12-3 or TRBV12-4 and TRBJ1-6, with TRBD1 matching 7 bases. This CDR3 region has 13 residues. V shed 6 bases, J shed 10 bases, and the junction held 6 bases outside the gene matches. The DNA of the CDR3 is TGTGCCAGCAGCGACAGGGCGAACTCACCCCTCCACTTT. Protein: CASSDRANSPLHF.

In its sample, this clonotype was seen a few times. The rearrangement uses TRBV24-1 and TRBJ2-1; D uncertain. The CDR3 totals 11 residues. V was shortened by 4 bases and J by 4 bases, with 1 base between the two germline ends. The germline V gene has CDR1 KGHDR and CDR2 SFDVKD. CDR3 amino acids: CATSEYNEQFF. For the CDR3, the DNA is TGTGCCACCAGTGAATACAATGAGCAGTTCTTC.

This clonotype showed up just a few times. Here the CDR3 DNA reads TGTGCCAGCAGCTCCCTCGGGACTAGCGGGAAAGATACGCAGTATTTT. The encoded protein is CASSSLGTSGKDTQYF. This chain links TRBV7-2 with TRBJ2-3; 13 nucleotides agree with TRBD2. Germline V CDR1 and CDR2: SGHTA, FQGNSA. V trimming: 4 bases; J trimming: 5 bases; junction bases outside the gene matches: 6. CDR3 length: 16 residues. The variable domain in full, with the rest retrieved from reference TRBV7-2 and TRBJ2-3, is GAGVSQSPSNKVTEKGKDVELRCDPISGHTALYWYRQSLGQGLEFLIYFQGNSAPDKSGLPSDRFSAERTGGSVSTLTIQRTQQEDSAVYLCASSSLGTSGKDTQYFGPGTRLTVL.

This clonotype showed up just a few times. The chain joins TRBV20-1 to TRBJ1-2, with D uncertain. With 0 bases removed from V and 6 bases from J, the gap between germline ends came to 14 bases. The CDR3 covers 14 residues. In germline, CDR1 is DFQATT, CDR2 SNEGSKA (reference sequence). The CDR3 loop is CSARDLEGRDGYTF. CDR3 bases: TGCAGTGCTAGAGATCTTGAGGGAAGGGATGGCTACACCTTC.

This chain connects TRBV12-3 or TRBV12-4 to TRBJ1-5; D is ambiguous. Trimming cost V 1 base and J 3 bases, with 10 bases left between them. CDR3 length equals 15 residues. This CDR3 is CASSLDPGYNQPQHF. Here the CDR3 DNA reads TGTGCCAGCAGTTTAGACCCAGGTTACAATCAGCCCCAGCATTTT.

The chain combines TRBV7-8 with TRBJ1-1, with unresolved D. This CDR3 is built from 12 residues. Germline CDR1 reads SGHVS; CDR2 reads FQNEAQ. In DNA form, the CDR3 reads TGTAGCGTCCGGGATGGGAACACTGAAGCTTTCTTT. As protein: CSVRDGNTEAFF.

In its sample, this clonotype was seen a few times. This chain joins TRBV7-2 and TRBJ2-5; possibly TRBD2 for D (6 bases). The V end was cut by 5 bases, the J end by 7 bases, with 11 bases between. Germline CDR1 SGHTA, CDR2 FQGNSA. This CDR3 has 12 amino acids. The CDR3 DNA reads TGTGCCAGCAGCCTCCGGGGAGGGACCCAGTACTTC. Its protein is CASSLRGGTQYF.

The chain joins TRBV10-3 to TRBJ2-6; D is unresolved. V lost 6 bases and J 0 bases, leaving 0 bases between the germline ends. The V gene's germline CDR1 is ENHRY and CDR2 SYGVKD. The CDR3 is 12 residues long. CDR3 amino acids: CAISSGANVLTF. The CDR3 DNA reads TGTGCCATCAGCTCTGGGGCCAACGTCCTGACTTTC.

The chain carries TRBV20-1 and TRBJ1-1; 8 nucleotides match TRBD1. This CDR3 is built from 13 residues. With V trimmed by 4 bases and J by 5 bases, 6 bases remained unmatched. Germline-derived CDR1 and CDR2 are DFQATT and SNEGSKA (reference sequence). For the CDR3, the DNA is TGCAGTGCTACCCAGGGGGCAGAAACTGAAGCTTTCTTT. It yields the protein CSATQGAETEAFF.

The DNA of the CDR3 is TGCGCCAGCAGCGAGGGCTCAGGGGCCAACGTCCTGACTTTC. It encodes CASSEGSGANVLTF. V and J are TRBV5-1 and TRBJ2-6; D possibly corresponds to TRBD2 (5 bases). The CDR3 totals 14 residues. CDR1 and CDR2 from the germline V gene are SGHRS and YFSETQ. The germline V and J ends were trimmed by 4 bases and 4 bases, with 9 bases remaining between them.

This clonotype appeared a few times. The chain employs TRBV7-2 and TRBJ2-1; no firm D call. The CDR3 sequence is 15 residues long. The germline CDR1 and CDR2 sequences are SGHTA and FQGNSA. V lost 1 base to trimming and J lost 5 bases, with 12 bases between them. This chain's CDR3 is CASSLGVGKNNEQFF. For the CDR3, the DNA is TGTGCCAGCAGCTTAGGTGTAGGAAAGAACAATGAGCAGTTCTTC.

The chain recombines TRBV6-5 with TRBJ2-3; D not resolved. This CDR3 has 11 residues. CDR1 is MNHEY and CDR2 is SVGAGI in the germline V gene. The ends were cut back, 5 bases at V and 6 bases at J, with 6 bases in the middle. The DNA of the CDR3 is TGTGCCAGCAGTGACTGGGATACGCAGTATTTT. This codes for CASSDWDTQYF.

The rearrangement uses TRBV9 and TRBJ1-6; D call uncertain. CDR1 and CDR2 from the germline V gene are SGDLS and YYNGEE. The CDR3 runs to 15 residues. With 3 bases removed from V and 0 bases from J, the gap between germline ends came to 7 bases. Here the CDR3 reads CASSAQSSYNSPLHF. The CDR3 DNA is TGTGCCAGCAGCGCACAGAGCTCCTATAATTCACCCCTCCACTTT.

The genes are TRBV29-1 and TRBJ2-5, with D perhaps matching TRBD2 (5 bases). V was clipped by 4 bases and J by 2 bases, with 8 bases between them. Germline V gives CDR1 SQVTM, CDR2 ANQGSEA. The CDR3 is 12 amino acids. CDR3 in amino acids: CSVARRQETQYF. DNA for the CDR3: TGCAGCGTTGCCCGGAGGCAAGAGACCCAGTACTTC.

This chain connects TRBV6-2 or TRBV6-3 to TRBJ1-1; D remains unclear. CDR1 and CDR2 (germline): MNHEY, SVGEGT. CDR3 size: 13 residues. The ends were cut back, 8 bases at V and 4 bases at J, with 14 bases in the middle. The CDR3 sequence: CASGYQWGTEAFF. For the CDR3, the DNA is TGTGCCAGCGGATACCAATGGGGCACTGAAGCTTTCTTT.

This clonotype was detected a few times. The chain carries TRBV20-1 and TRBJ1-5; 8 nucleotides align to TRBD1. This CDR3 contains 13 residues. Germline V CDR1 and CDR2: DFQATT, SNEGSKA (reference sequence). The V gene end was trimmed by 6 bases and the J gene end by 3 bases; junction bases not matched to a gene: 4. The CDR3 DNA reads TGCAGTGCCTGGACAGGGTTCAATCAGCCCCAGCATTTT. It specifies CSAWTGFNQPQHF.

This clonotype was recorded a few times. J is TRBJ1-4 and V is TRBV5-6; TRBD1 matches 8 bases. Germline V CDR1 and CDR2: SGHDT, YYEEEE. V gave up 4 bases and J gave up 2 bases; unmatched junction bases: 13. The CDR3 contains 18 residues. This CDR3 reads CASSQDPTGEATNEKLFF. Written as DNA, the CDR3 is TGTGCCAGCAGCCAAGATCCGACAGGGGAGGCCACTAATGAAAAACTGTTTTTT. Full variable domain (missing parts from reference TRBV5-6 and TRBJ1-4): DAGVTQSPTHLIKTRGQQVTLRCSPKSGHDTVSWYQQALGQGPQFIFQYYEEEERQRGNFPDRFSGHQFPNYSSELNVNALLLGDSALYLCASSQDPTGEATNEKLFFGSGTQLSVL.

This clonotype was recorded a few times. This chain links TRBV7-9 with TRBJ2-5, with D perhaps TRBD2 (5 bases). The CDR3 loop spans 16 amino acids. V shed 6 bases and J shed 7 bases, with 24 bases lying between them. CDR1 is SEHNR, CDR2 FQNEAQ, per germline (reference sequence). The chain's CDR3 is CASRGLARAPAGTQYF. The CDR3 nucleotides read TGTGCCAGCAGAGGACTGGCCCGCGCGCCGGCCGGGACCCAGTACTTC.